This T cell receptor beta chain was recovered during a study of CD8 T cells in ankylosing spondylitis. Regarding this clonotype: What it binds is not known.

Preparation of TCR beta libraries was done by quantitative 5'-RACE with molecular barcodes. In TCRdb, the 5' RACE reads were re-called with MiXCR into one record per CDR3 protein. Among about 540,000 distinct CDR3 sequences listed, roughly an eighth were seen once. General observations from the study: Ankylosing spondylitis blood seemed to carry a telltale TCR beta motif made of several highly homologous variants. Earlier authors reported some of these motif variants in reactive arthritis synovial fluid and blood. Clones linked to disease were reported to show significant enrichment in matched ankylosing spondylitis synovial fluid.

Germline values: CDR1 SGHRS, CDR2 YFSETQ. The CDR3 has 12 amino acids. The V gene lost 4 bases and the J gene lost 12 bases, with 14 bases spanning the gap. The chain carries TRBV5-1 and TRBJ2-1; D gene unclear. Sequencing was done on a sample of blood, either unsorted or a sorted T cell fraction (not recorded which). This receptor was taken from a male donor with ankylosing spondylitis. For the CDR3, the DNA is TGCGCCAGCAGCGCCAATTTTGCGGCGCAGTTCTTC. Amino acid sequence: CASSANFAAQFF.